Following are 18 T cell receptor beta chains from one sample sequenced in a study of blood T cells in healthy people across ages. A second PCR, run for roughly 7 to 11 cycles, used a sample-barcoded 5' primer plus a J-beta primer mix. TCRdb re-called the 5' RACE reads with MiXCR, one entry per CDR3 protein. The top ten clones hold 10% to 15% of a sample with some 900,000 distinct CDR3 sequences, roughly 43% of them seen once. The sample consisted of blood. These receptors all come from a man aged 25-40 years in good health.

The CDR3 bases are TGTGCCAGCAGGGGACAGGGTAAAATCTCCTACAATGAGCAGTTCTTC. This encodes CASRGQGKISYNEQFF. The chain is built from TRBV7-9 and TRBJ2-1, with TRBD1 matching 9 bases. Germline-derived CDR1 and CDR2 are SEHNR and FQNEAQ (reference sequence). This CDR3 region has 16 residues. V lost 6 bases and J lost 0; bases outside the gene matches: 6.

CDR3 amino acids: CASQMGQGMWEQYF. The CDR3, as DNA: TGTGCCAGCCAAATGGGACAGGGGATGTGGGAGCAGTACTTC. The chain joins TRBV6-5 to TRBJ2-4; 10 bases agree with TRBD1. The CDR3 totals 14 residues. V lost 8 bases, J lost 13 bases, and 14 bases stayed unmatched. Germline assignment: CDR1 MNHEY and CDR2 SVGAGI.

This clonotype was detected only a few times. V is TRBV4-1 and J is TRBJ2-7; D gene unclear. This CDR3 contains 15 residues. Germline CDR1 reads MGHRA; CDR2 reads YSYEKL. V was shortened by 2 bases and J by 3 bases, with 14 bases between the two germline ends. CDR3 amino acids: CASSQSGSSLYEQYF. DNA for the CDR3: TGCGCCAGCAGCCAATCTGGATCTAGTCTCTACGAGCAGTACTTC.

This clonotype was picked up a small number of times. The gene calls are TRBV7-8 and TRBJ1-2; a possible D gene is TRBD1 (5 bases). CDR1 and CDR2 (germline): SGHVS, FQNEAQ. Deletions cut 5 bases from V and 7 bases from J, with 14 bases between. The CDR3 has 13 amino acids. The CDR3 protein is CASSVRVLAGYTF. In DNA form, the CDR3 reads TGTGCCAGCAGCGTCAGGGTTTTGGCTGGCTACACCTTC.

DNA of the CDR3: TGCAGTGCTTCGACGGAGTGGGGCAGCACTCTAGCCAAAAACATTCAGTACTTC. Protein sequence: CSASTEWGSTLAKNIQYF. The chain combines TRBV20-1 with TRBJ2-4, with a tentative D call TRBD1 (5 bases). The CDR3 runs 18 residues. CDR1 and CDR2 from the germline V gene are DFQATT and SNEGSKA (reference sequence). V was shortened by 5 bases and J by 0 bases, with 23 bases between the two germline ends.

The chain combines TRBV15 with TRBJ2-3; D is perhaps TRBD1 or TRBD2 (6 bases each). The CDR3 covers 15 residues. The V end lost 1 base, the J end lost 0 bases, and 8 bases lay between the germline ends. CDR1 is LNHNV, CDR2 YYDKDF, per germline (reference sequence). The CDR3 here is CATSRGGGSTDTQYF. CDR3 nucleotide sequence: TGTGCCACCAGCAGAGGAGGGGGGAGCACAGATACGCAGTATTTT.

The chain joins TRBV3-1 to TRBJ1-1, with TRBD1 as a possible D gene (5 bases). The CDR3 contains 15 residues. Trimming took off 2 bases at V and 2 bases at J, with 12 bases between the two ends. CDR1 and CDR2 (germline): LGHDT, YNNKEL (reference sequence). The CDR3 bases are TGTGCCAGCAGCCAATGGGGGGTTGGTAACACTGAAGCTTTCTTT. Translation gives CASSQWGVGNTEAFF.

J is TRBJ1-2 and V is TRBV12-3 or TRBV12-4; possibly TRBD1 for D (5 bases). The length of the CDR3 is 18 residues. V shed 5 bases and J shed 0 bases, with 22 bases lying between them. CDR3 coding DNA: TGTGCCAGCAGTCCCCGGGGGAGTGCAGGGAAAACTAACTATGGCTACACCTTC. Protein sequence: CASSPRGSAGKTNYGYTF.

The V and J genes are TRBV6-2 or TRBV6-3 and TRBJ2-6; 7 bases map to TRBD2. Trimming removed 0 bases from V and 0 bases from J; junction bases left unmatched: 2. This CDR3 region has 17 residues. Germline lookup yields CDR1 MNHEY and CDR2 SVGEGT. For the CDR3, the DNA is TGTGCCAGCAGTTACTCGCGGGGGATCTCTGGGGCCAACGTCCTGACTTTC. Translating gives CASSYSRGISGANVLTF.

This clonotype turned up a few times. The junction departs from germline at one end; a sequencing error may be responsible. The chain uses TRBV10-3 and TRBJ2-1, with a weak D call TRBD1 (6 bases). The CDR3 length is 14 residues. CDR1 and CDR2 (germline): ENHRY, SYGVKD. CDR3 sequence: CAISDGQSNNEQFF. In DNA, the CDR3 is TGTGCCATTAGTGACGGACAGTCGAACAATGAGCAGTTCTTC.

This clonotype has more than one count but fewer than ten. The chain is built from TRBV27 and TRBJ2-3; 8 bases are a match to TRBD2. CDR1 and CDR2 (germline): MNHEY, SMNVEV (reference sequence). J lost 2 bases, V lost 3 bases, and 13 bases had no gene match. CDR3 length: 18 amino acids. CDR3 region: CASSLLLAGAGDTDTQYF. The CDR3 DNA sequence: TGTGCCAGCAGTTTGCTCCTCGCCGGAGCGGGGGACACAGATACGCAGTATTTT.

The chain links TRBV7-9 to TRBJ2-7; D uncertain. V was clipped by 2 bases and J by 10 bases, with 12 bases between them. The CDR3 consists of 12 residues. Germline-derived CDR1 and CDR2 are SEHNR and FQNEAQ (reference sequence). In nucleotides, the CDR3 is TGTGCCAGCAGCTTAAAATCATCCGCTCAGTACTTC. Its protein is CASSLKSSAQYF.

The chain joins TRBV3-1 to TRBJ2-1; D remains unclear. V was shortened by 0 bases and J by 3 bases, with 15 bases between the two germline ends. CDR3 length: 17 residues. Germline V gene sequence: CDR1 LGHDT, CDR2 YNNKEL (reference sequence). CDR3 in amino acids: CASSQEVARMGYNEQFF. The DNA of the CDR3 is TGTGCCAGCAGCCAAGAAGTGGCCCGAATGGGCTACAATGAGCAGTTCTTC.

The chain couples TRBV6-5 to TRBJ2-7; either TRBD1 or TRBD2 may fit D (5 bases each). The CDR3 contains 13 residues. V lost 6 bases and J lost 2, with 11 bases in between. Germline loops: CDR1 MNHEY, CDR2 SVGAGI. The CDR3 nucleotides read TGTGCCAGCAGCGAGGGGACCCCCTACGAGCAGTACTTC. This sequence encodes CASSEGTPYEQYF.

This clonotype was counted only a few times. J is TRBJ2-3 and V is TRBV29-1; no definite D call. The CDR3 runs to 10 residues. Trimming pared 6 bases from V and 7 bases from J, leaving 8 bases between. Germline values: CDR1 SQVTM, CDR2 ANQGSEA. The CDR3 protein is CSVGLYTQYF. The CDR3 coding sequence is TGCAGCGTAGGCCTCTATACGCAGTATTTT.

The V and J genes are TRBV20-1 and TRBJ2-3; 8 bases match TRBD2. This CDR3 is 15 amino acids long. The V gene end was trimmed by 0 bases and the J gene end by 0 bases; junction bases not matched to a gene: 2. In germline, CDR1 is DFQATT, CDR2 SNEGSKA (reference sequence). The CDR3: CSARDLAGSTDTQYF. The CDR3 DNA reads as TGCAGTGCTAGAGATTTAGCGGGAAGCACAGATACGCAGTATTTT.

V is TRBV20-1 and J is TRBJ2-7, with TRBD2 matching 10 bases. This CDR3 spans 13 amino acids. Germline CDR1 DFQATT, CDR2 SNEGSKA (reference sequence). The CDR3 coding sequence is TGCAGCTACGCCGGACTAGCGGACTACGAGCAGTACTTC. This sequence encodes CSYAGLADYEQYF.

The chain carries TRBV6-1 and TRBJ2-1, with 9 bases that match TRBD2. Germline loops: CDR1 MNHNS, CDR2 SASEGT. CDR3 length: 14 residues. V lost 8 bases and J lost 8; bases outside the gene matches: 10. CDR3 protein: CASPRGAGGHEQFF. CDR3 sequence (DNA): TGTGCCAGCCCCAGGGGAGCGGGGGGCCATGAGCAGTTCTTC.